Below, 8 T cell receptor beta chains from the same sample are listed, as sequenced in a study of blood T cell repertoires in COVID-19. TCRdb keeps only in-frame clones here, not all; method: immunoSEQ multiplex PCR. The repertoire consists of some 120,000 clones, with 75% to 90% occurring once and the leading ten covering around 2%. The specimen was peripheral blood. The receptors derive from a man aged 25 to 40 with acute or convalescent COVID-19.

The V and J genes are TRBV7-3 and TRBJ2-3, with a tentative D call TRBD1 (5 bases). V shed 2 bases and J shed 4 bases, with 13 bases lying between them. Per germline, CDR1 SGHTA and CDR2 FQGTGA. The CDR3 runs 15 residues. The CDR3 sequence: CASSLGPGSADTQYF. In nucleotides, the CDR3 is TGTGCCAGCAGCTTAGGCCCAGGGTCGGCAGATACGCAGTATTTT.

This clone was observed a single time. The J gene is TRBJ2-7, the V gene TRBV5-1; weak D call: TRBD2 (7 bases). The germline V gene has CDR1 SGHRS and CDR2 YFSETQ. The CDR3 totals 15 residues. V lost 1 base and J lost 2, with 13 bases in between. The CDR3 bases are TGCGCCAGCAGCTTGTATGGGGGGGACACCTACGAGCAGTACGTC. This gives the protein CASSLYGGDTYEQYV.

V is TRBV19 and J is TRBJ2-7; D unresolved. The germline V gene encodes CDR1 LNHDA and CDR2 SQIVND (reference sequence). The V end lost 8 bases, the J end lost 2 bases, and 10 bases lay between the germline ends. The CDR3 runs 12 residues. DNA for the CDR3: TGTGCCAGTGCGAAAAATCCCTACGAGCAGTACTTC. It codes for CASAKNPYEQYF.

This chain connects TRBV4-3 to TRBJ2-2; maybe TRBD1 (5 bases). V was shortened by 4 bases and J by 1 base, with 10 bases between the two germline ends. Germline CDR1 and CDR2: LGHNA and YSLEER. The CDR3 totals 15 residues. The CDR3 protein is CASSLGQGNTGELFF. The CDR3 DNA reads TGCGCCAGCAGCCTCGGGCAGGGGAACACCGGGGAGCTGTTTTTT.

This clone appeared a few times. The chain links TRBV3-1 (or the pseudogene TRBV3-2) to TRBJ1-2; tentatively, D is TRBD1 (5 bases). Per germline, CDR1 LGHDT and CDR2 YNNKEL (reference sequence). The CDR3 runs 18 residues. Trimming stripped 4 bases from V and 8 bases from J, with 29 bases between. CDR3: CASSPMPGTGGDWVGYTF. For the CDR3, the DNA is TGTGCCAGCAGCCCAATGCCCGGGACTGGGGGGGACTGGGTGGGCTACACCTTC.

V usage is TRBV29-1 and J usage is TRBJ2-1; tentatively, D is TRBD1 (5 bases). Germline values: CDR1 SQVTM, CDR2 ANQGSEA. V was shortened by 4 bases and J by 5 bases, with 12 bases between the two germline ends. The CDR3 spans 13 residues. CDR3 residues: CSVVQENDNEQFF. The CDR3 nucleotides are TGCAGCGTTGTACAGGAGAATGACAATGAGCAGTTCTTC.

V is TRBV6-5 and J is TRBJ2-1; 11 positions match TRBD2. This CDR3 is built from 16 residues. Unmatched junction bases numbered 8, after V lost 4 bases and J lost 6 bases. The germline V gene has CDR1 MNHEY and CDR2 SVGAGI. CDR3 in DNA: TGTGCCAGCAGTTCCCTCTCTAGCGGGAGGATCAATGAGCAGTTCTTC. Amino acids: CASSSLSSGRINEQFF.

The chain combines TRBV19 with TRBJ1-5; 8 positions match TRBD1. The germline V gene has CDR1 LNHDA and CDR2 SQIVND (reference sequence). The J segment lost 9 bases and the V segment lost 3 bases, leaving 13 bases of the junction unmatched. The CDR3 spans 16 residues. The CDR3 sequence: CASSIFRTGRVRPQHF. As DNA, the CDR3 is TGTGCCAGTAGTATTTTTCGGACAGGGCGCGTGAGGCCCCAGCATTTT.